The 3 T cell receptor beta chains presented below share a single source sample, sequenced in a study of siplizumab effects on memory and regulatory T cells. Clones were read by immunoSEQ multiplex PCR, and TCRdb kept only the in-frame ones, dropping some. The table lists about 27,000 clones, approximately 82% of them singletons. Source material: memory CD4+ T cells sorted from blood. The receptor set was obtained from a human donor in good health.

This rearrangement joins TRBV11-2 to TRBJ2-7; tentative D call: TRBD2 (6 bases). This CDR3 is built from 15 residues. The ends were cut back, 5 bases at V and 3 bases at J, with 17 bases in the middle. Germline values: CDR1 SGHAT, CDR2 FQNNGV. The CDR3 reads CASSPTAGANYEQYF. CDR3 nucleotides: TGTGCCAGCAGCCCAACAGCGGGTGCGAACTACGAGCAGTACTTC.

This clone has more than one count but fewer than ten. The CDR3 is CASSLAGFGNQPQHF. The DNA of the CDR3 is TGTGCCAGCAGCTTAGCTGGGTTTGGCAATCAGCCCCAGCATTTT. V gene TRBV7-9 combines with J gene TRBJ1-5; D unresolved. The CDR3 runs 15 residues. Germline V gene sequence: CDR1 SEHNR, CDR2 FQNEAQ (reference sequence). The V and J ends lost 0 bases and 2 bases respectively, with 8 bases between them.

This clone was seen a few times. The rearrangement joins TRBV18 to TRBJ2-7; 8 bases line up with TRBD1. Trimming removed 4 bases from V and 5 bases from J; junction bases left unmatched: 7. Germline-derived CDR1 and CDR2 are KGHSH and LQKENI. The CDR3 has 14 residues. DNA for the CDR3: TGTGCCAGCTCACTCGGACAGGGTTTTGACGAGCAGTACTTC. Its protein product is CASSLGQGFDEQYF.